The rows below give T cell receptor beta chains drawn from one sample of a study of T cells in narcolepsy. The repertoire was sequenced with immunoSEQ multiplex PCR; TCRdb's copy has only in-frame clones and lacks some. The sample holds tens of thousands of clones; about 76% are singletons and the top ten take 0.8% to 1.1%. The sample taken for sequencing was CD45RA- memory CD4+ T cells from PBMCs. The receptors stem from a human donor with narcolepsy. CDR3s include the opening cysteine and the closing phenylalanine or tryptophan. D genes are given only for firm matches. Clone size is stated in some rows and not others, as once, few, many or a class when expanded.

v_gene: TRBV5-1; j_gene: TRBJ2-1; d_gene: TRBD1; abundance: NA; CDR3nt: TGCGCCAGCAGCCTGGGACAGGGCTACAATGAGCAGTTCTTC; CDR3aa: CASSLGQGYNEQFF
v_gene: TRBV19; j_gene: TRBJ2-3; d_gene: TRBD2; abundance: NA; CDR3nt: TGTGCCAGTAGTATAGATTCTCGGGCTAGCGGGAGTCATACGCAGTATTTT; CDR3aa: CASSIDSRASGSHTQYF
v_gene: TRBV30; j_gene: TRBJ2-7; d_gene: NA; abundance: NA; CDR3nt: TGTGCCTGGATAACGACTAATACCTACGAGCAGTACTTC; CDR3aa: CAWITTNTYEQYF
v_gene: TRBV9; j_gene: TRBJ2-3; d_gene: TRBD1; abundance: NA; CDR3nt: TGTGCCAGCAGCGGACAGGGGAGCACAGATACGCAGTATTTT; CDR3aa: CASSGQGSTDTQYF
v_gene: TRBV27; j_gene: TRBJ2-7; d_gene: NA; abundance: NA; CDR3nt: TGTGCCAGCAGTTTCCGCCAGGACCTCTCCTACGAGCAGTACTTC; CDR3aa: CASSFRQDLSYEQYF
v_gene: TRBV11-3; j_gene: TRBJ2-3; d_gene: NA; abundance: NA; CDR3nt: TGTGCCAGCAGCTTAGATGGGGTTGGTAGCACAGATACGCAGTATTTT; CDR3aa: CASSLDGVGSTDTQYF
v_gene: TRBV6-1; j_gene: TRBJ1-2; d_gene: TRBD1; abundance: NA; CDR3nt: TGTGCCAGCAGTGTCCGACAGGGGTACGGCTACACCTTC; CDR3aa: CASSVRQGYGYTF
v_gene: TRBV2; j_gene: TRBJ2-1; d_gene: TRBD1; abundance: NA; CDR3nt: TGTGCCAGCAGTGAGGTGAGGGGGCATGAGCAGTTCTTC; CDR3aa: CASSEVRGHEQFF
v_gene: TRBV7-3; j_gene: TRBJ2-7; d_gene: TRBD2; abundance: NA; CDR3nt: TGTGCCAGCAGCTTATTCGCTAGCGGGAGTATAGACGAGCAGTACTTC; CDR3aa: CASSLFASGSIDEQYF
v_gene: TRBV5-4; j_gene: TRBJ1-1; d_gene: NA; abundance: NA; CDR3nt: TGTGCCACGATAACACGGACTGAAGCTTTCTTT; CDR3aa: CATITRTEAFF
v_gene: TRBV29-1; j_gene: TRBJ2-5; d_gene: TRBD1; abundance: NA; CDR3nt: TGCAGCGTCCTGCCGACAGGGGTCGCACAAGAGACCCAGTACTTC; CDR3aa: CSVLPTGVAQETQYF
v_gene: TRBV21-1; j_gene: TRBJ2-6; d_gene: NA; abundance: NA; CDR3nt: TGTGCCAGCAGGACCGGGACCCCTTTTTCTGGGGCCAACGTCCTGACTTTC; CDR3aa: CASRTGTPFSGANVLTF
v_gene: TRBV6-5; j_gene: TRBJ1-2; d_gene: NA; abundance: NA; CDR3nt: TGTGCCAGCAGGAGACCGGGATCCTATGGCTACACCTTC; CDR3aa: CASRRPGSYGYTF
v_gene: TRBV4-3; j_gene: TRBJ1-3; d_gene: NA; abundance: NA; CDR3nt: TGCGCCAGCAGCCAGAGGGACTTGCCGGGAAACACCATATATTTT; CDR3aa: CASSQRDLPGNTIYF
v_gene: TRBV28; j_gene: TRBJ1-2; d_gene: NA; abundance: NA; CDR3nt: TGTGCCAGCAGTTTATCCCCTATATATGGCTACACCTTC; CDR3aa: CASSLSPIYGYTF
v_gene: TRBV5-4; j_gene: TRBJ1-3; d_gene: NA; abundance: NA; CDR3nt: TGTGCCAGCAGCTTAGATTCAGTCTCTGGAAACACCATATATTTT; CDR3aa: CASSLDSVSGNTIYF
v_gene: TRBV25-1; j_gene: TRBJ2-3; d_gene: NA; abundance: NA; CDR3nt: TGTGCCAGCAGTGAATCGGGGAGGAGTACGCAGTATTTT; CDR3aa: CASSESGRSTQYF
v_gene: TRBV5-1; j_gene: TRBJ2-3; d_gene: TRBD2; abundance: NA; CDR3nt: TGCGCCAGCAGCTCTCTTAGGAGCGGGACCCACACAGATACGCAGTATTTT; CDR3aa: CASSSLRSGTHTDTQYF
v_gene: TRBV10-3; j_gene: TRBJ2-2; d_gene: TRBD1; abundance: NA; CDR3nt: TGTGCCATATCACGGGACAGGGCGGCCGGGGAGCTGTTTTTT; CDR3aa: CAISRDRAAGELFF
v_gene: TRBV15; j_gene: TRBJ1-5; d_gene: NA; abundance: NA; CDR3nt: TGTGCCACCAGCAGAGATCTCGGCCAGCCTCAGCCCCAGCATTTT; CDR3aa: CATSRDLGQPQPQHF
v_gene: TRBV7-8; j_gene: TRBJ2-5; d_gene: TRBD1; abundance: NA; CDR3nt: TGTGCCAGCAGCTTAGTTGGGACAGGGGTTGTGGAGACCCAGTACTTC; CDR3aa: CASSLVGTGVVETQYF
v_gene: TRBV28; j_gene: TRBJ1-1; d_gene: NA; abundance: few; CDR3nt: TGTGCCAGCAGTTTGACAGTGGCTGAAGCTTTCTTT; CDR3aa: CASSLTVAEAFF
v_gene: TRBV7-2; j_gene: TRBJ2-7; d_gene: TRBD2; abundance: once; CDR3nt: TGTGCCAGCAGCGTATCCGGGACTAGTCACGAGCAGTACTTC; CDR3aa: CASSVSGTSHEQYF
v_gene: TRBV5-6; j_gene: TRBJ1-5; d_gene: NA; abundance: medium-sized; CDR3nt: TGTGCCAGCAGTCCCGCAGGGGCAAATCAGCCCCAGCATTTT; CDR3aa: CASSPAGANQPQHF
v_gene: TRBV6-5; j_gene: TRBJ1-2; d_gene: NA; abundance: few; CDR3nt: TGTGCCAGCAGTTCGGACAGAGCCCCCTATGGCTACACCTTC; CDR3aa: CASSSDRAPYGYTF
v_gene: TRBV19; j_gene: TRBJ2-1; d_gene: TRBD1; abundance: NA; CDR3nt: TGTGCCAGTAAGAAGACAGGGCCTACTTACAATGAGCAGTTCTTC; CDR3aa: CASKKTGPTYNEQFF
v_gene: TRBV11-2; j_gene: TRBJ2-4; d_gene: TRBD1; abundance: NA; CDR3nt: TGTGCCAGCAGCATGACAGGGGGGGCCAAAAACATTCAGTACTTC; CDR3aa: CASSMTGGAKNIQYF
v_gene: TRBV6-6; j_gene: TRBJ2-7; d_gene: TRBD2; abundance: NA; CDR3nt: TGTGCCAGCAGTGCCGCTAGCGGCCCCCAAGGCGAGCAGTACTTC; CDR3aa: CASSAASGPQGEQYF
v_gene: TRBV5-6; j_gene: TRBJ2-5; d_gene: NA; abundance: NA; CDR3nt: TGTGCCAGCAGCTTAAGGGCCGGGGAGACCCAGTACTTC; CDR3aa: CASSLRAGETQYF
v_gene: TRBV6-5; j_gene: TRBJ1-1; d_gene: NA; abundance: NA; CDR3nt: TGTGCCAGCAGTTACTTTCGGACGAACACTGAAGCTTTCTTT; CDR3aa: CASSYFRTNTEAFF
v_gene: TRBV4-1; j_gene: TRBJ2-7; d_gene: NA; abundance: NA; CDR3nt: TGCGCCAGCAGCCAATTTCCCGGACGGGACGAGCAGTACTTC; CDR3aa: CASSQFPGRDEQYF
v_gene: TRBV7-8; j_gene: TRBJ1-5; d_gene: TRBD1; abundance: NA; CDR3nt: TGTGCCAGCAGCTTATACGGGACAGGGTCGGATCAGCCCCAGCATTTT; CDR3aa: CASSLYGTGSDQPQHF
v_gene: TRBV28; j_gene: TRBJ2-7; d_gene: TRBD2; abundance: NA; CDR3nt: TGTGCCAGCAGTCCGACTGGGGGGGGTTGGGGCTACGAGCAGTACTTC; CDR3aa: CASSPTGGGWGYEQYF
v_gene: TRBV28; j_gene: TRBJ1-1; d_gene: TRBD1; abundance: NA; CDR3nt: TGTGCCAGCATGGGTCCTGGACAGGGTATAACTGAAGCTTTCTTT; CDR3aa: CASMGPGQGITEAFF
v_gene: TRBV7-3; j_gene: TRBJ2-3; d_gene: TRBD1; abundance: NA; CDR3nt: TGTGCCAGCAGCCAGGGGGACGGGGGCACAGATACGCAGTATTTT; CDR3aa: CASSQGDGGTDTQYF
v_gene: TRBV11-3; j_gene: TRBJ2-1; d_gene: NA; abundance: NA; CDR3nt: TGTGCCAGCAGCTTAGATAAGTGTCCAGTCTACAATGAGCAGTTCTTC; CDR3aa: CASSLDKCPVYNEQFF
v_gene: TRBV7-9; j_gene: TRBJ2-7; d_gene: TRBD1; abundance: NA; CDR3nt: TGTGCCAGCAGCTTAGGGGGACAGGGGCGTGAGCAGTACTTC; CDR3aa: CASSLGGQGREQYF
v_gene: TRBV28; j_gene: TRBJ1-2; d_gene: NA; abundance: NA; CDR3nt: TGTGCCAGCAGTACCCCGGCTAACTATGGCTACACCTTC; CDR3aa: CASSTPANYGYTF
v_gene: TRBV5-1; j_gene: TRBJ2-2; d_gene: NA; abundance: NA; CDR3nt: TGCGCCAGCAGCTTGGATAGTGCCAACACCGGGGAGCTGTTTTTT; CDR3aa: CASSLDSANTGELFF
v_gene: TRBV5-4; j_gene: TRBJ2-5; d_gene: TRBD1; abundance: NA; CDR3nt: TGTGCCAGCAGCTGGGGGAACCCAGGGGGCGGAGAGACCCAGTACTTC; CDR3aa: CASSWGNPGGGETQYF
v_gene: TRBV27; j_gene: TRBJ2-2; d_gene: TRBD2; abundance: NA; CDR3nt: TGTGCCAGCAGTCCCCAGCGGATGGGACTAGCGGGAGTGACCGGGGAGCTGTTTTTT; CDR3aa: CASSPQRMGLAGVTGELFF
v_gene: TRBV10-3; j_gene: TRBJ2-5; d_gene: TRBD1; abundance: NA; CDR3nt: TGTGCCATCAGCTCGGGACAGGGGGAACAAGAGACCCAGTACTTC; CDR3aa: CAISSGQGEQETQYF
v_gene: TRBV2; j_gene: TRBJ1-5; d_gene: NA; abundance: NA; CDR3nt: TGTGCCAGCAGTGAATGGGGTACGAGCAATCAGCCCCAGCATTTT; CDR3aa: CASSEWGTSNQPQHF
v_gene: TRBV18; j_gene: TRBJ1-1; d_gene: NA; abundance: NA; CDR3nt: TGTGCCAGCTCACCACCGGCAGGGTCCGTGAACACTGAAGCTTTCTTT; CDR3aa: CASSPPAGSVNTEAFF
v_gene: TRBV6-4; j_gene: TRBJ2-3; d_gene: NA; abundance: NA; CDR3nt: TGTGCCAGCAGTGACGGGACGGGTACGCAGTATTTT; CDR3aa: CASSDGTGTQYF
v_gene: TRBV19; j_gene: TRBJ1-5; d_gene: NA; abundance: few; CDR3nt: TGTGCCAGTAGTATAGATGAAGTTCAGCCCCAGCATTTT; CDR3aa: CASSIDEVQPQHF
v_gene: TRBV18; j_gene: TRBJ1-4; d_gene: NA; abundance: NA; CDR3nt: TGTGCCAGCTCAGAACAGGAAAAACTGTTTTTT; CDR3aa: CASSEQEKLFF
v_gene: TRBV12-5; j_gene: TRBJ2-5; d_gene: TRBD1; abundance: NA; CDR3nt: TGTGCTAGTGGCTCGACAGGGACCCAAGAGACCCAGTACTTC; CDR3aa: CASGSTGTQETQYF
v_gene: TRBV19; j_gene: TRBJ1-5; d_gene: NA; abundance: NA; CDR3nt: TGTGCCAGTAGTGGGAGGTGGGGCGACCATCAGCCCCAGCATTTT; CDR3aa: CASSGRWGDHQPQHF
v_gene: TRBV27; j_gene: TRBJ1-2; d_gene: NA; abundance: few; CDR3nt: TGTGCCACCCTGGGGACTAACTATGGCTACACCTTC; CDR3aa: CATLGTNYGYTF
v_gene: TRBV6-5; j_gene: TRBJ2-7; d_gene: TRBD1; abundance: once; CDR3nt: TGTGCCAGCAGTCGATGGACAGGGGGGTACGAGCAGTACTTC; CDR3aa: CASSRWTGGYEQYF
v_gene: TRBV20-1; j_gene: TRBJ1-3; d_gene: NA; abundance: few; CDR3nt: TGCAGTGCTAAACAGGGAAACACCATATATTTT; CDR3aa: CSAKQGNTIYF
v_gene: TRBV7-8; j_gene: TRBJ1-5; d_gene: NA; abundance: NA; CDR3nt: TGTGCCAGCAGTTTAAACAGGGACCAGCCCCAGCATTTT; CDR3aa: CASSLNRDQPQHF
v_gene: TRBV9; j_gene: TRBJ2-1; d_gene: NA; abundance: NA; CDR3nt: TGTGCCAGCAGCGTAGAAGCGTTTTCCTACAATGAGCAGTTCTTC; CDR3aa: CASSVEAFSYNEQFF
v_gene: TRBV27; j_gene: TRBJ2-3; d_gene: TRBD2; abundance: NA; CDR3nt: TGTGCCAGCAGTTTGACTAGCGGGTCCACAGATACGCAGTATTTT; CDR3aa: CASSLTSGSTDTQYF
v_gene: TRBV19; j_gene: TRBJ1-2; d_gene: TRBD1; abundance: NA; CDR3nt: TGTGCCAGTGATCCTGGACAGGGGGAGTACTATGGCTACATCTTC; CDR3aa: CASDPGQGEYYGYIF
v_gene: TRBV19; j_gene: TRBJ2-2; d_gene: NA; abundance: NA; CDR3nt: TGTGCCAGTAGAATGGTGGGAGTAAACACCGGGGAGCTGTTTTTT; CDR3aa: CASRMVGVNTGELFF
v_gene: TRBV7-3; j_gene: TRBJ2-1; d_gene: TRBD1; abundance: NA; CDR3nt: TGTGCCAGCAGCGGGACAGTATACAATGAGCAGTTCTTC; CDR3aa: CASSGTVYNEQFF
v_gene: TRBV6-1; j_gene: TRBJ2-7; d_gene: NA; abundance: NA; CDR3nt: TGTGCCAGCAGTGAAAATGGGTTGGGCAGGGGTTGGGGTGAGCAGTACTTC; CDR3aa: CASSENGLGRGWGEQYF